This T cell receptor (beta chain) appears in the sequencing data of a study of shared clonotypes between healthy human individuals. Study-level findings and limits: Only blood was sampled, and tissue TCR repertoires likely differ from blood ones.

Original processing methods: Filtering differed since immunoSEQ provided only junctions, with no quality scores. TCRdb keeps only in-frame clones here, not all; method: immunoSEQ multiplex PCR. V, J and clone size derive from that table, while D and trimming were established from the DNA sequence. This table holds about 1.5 million clones, 96% found once. Comments on this clone: Antigen: not known.

The source of this sequence is a man between 25 and 39 years old in good health. Sequencing was carried out using naive CD4+ T cells sorted from blood. Subset specified: CD45RA+ positively selected.

The CDR3 DNA sequence: TGTGCCAGCAGTGAGCACTTGGCAGGGCTTGGCAATCAGCCCCAGCATTTT. It codes for CASSEHLAGLGNQPQHF. This sequence joins TRBV6-1 and TRBJ1-5; D possibly corresponds to TRBD1 (5 bases). This CDR3 is built from 17 residues. V gave up 3 bases and J gave up 2 bases, with 17 bases separating them. Germline V gene sequence: CDR1 MNHNS, CDR2 SASEGT.